These T cell receptor beta chains were read from a single sample in a study of control samples from healthy donors and cancer patients. Data came from immunoSEQ multiplex PCR; TCRdb stores just in-frame clones and leaves some out. The table includes about 110,000 clones, about 80% detected once. The sequenced sample consisted of blood. All receptors derive from a young man in good health. CDR3s include the opening cysteine and the closing phenylalanine or tryptophan. The D gene is left open where the match is weak. Size is stated for part of the rows, as once, few or many counts, or as a class when the clone is expanded.

CAISEAGTEAFF | TGTGCCATCAGTGAAGCAGGCACTGAAGCTTTCTTT | TRBV10-3 | once | . | TRBJ1-1
CASSLGQFNTEAFF | TGTGCCAGCAGCCTCGGACAGTTTAACACTGAAGCTTTCTTT | TRBV3-1/TRBV3-2 | . | . | TRBJ1-1
CASSLPGQYNSPLHF | TGTGCCAGCAGCCTCCCGGGACAGTATAATTCACCCCTCCACTTT | TRBV14 | . | TRBD1 | TRBJ1-6
CASSLELAGDTQYF | TGTGCCAGCAGCTTAGAACTAGCAGGAGATACGCAGTATTTT | TRBV7-2 | . | . | TRBJ2-3
CSVEDVENTEAFF | TGCAGCGTTGAAGATGTGGAGAACACTGAAGCTTTCTTT | TRBV29-1 | . | . | TRBJ1-1
CASSLYRRTAKAFF | TGTGCCAGCAGTTTATATAGAAGGACAGCAAAGGCCTTCTTT | TRBV28 | . | . | TRBJ1-1
CASSVGGGRIGETQYF | TGTGCCAGCAGCGTGGGAGGGGGCCGTATTGGAGAGACCCAGTACTTC | TRBV9 | once | . | TRBJ2-5
CATSRGQINYGYTF | TGTGCCACCAGCAGGGGACAGATTAACTATGGCTACACCTTC | TRBV15 | . | TRBD1 | TRBJ1-2
CASSYVGKGSPLHF | TGTGCCAGCAGTTACGTGGGCAAAGGCTCACCCCTCCACTTT | TRBV6-2/TRBV6-3 | few | . | TRBJ1-6
CASSFRDRNYGYTF | TGTGCCAGCAGTTTTAGGGACCGAAACTATGGCTACACCTTC | TRBV27 | . | . | TRBJ1-2
CASSPLAGEQFF | TGTGCCAGCAGTCCCCTAGCCGGTGAGCAGTTCTTC | TRBV5-4 | . | . | TRBJ2-1
CASSSLVQGGLNEKLFF | TGTGCCAGCAGCTCACTCGTACAGGGCGGACTCAATGAAAAACTGTTTTTT | TRBV28 | . | . | TRBJ1-4
CASSYATTGGHQLFF | TGTGCCAGCAGCTATGCCACGACAGGCGGGCACCAGCTGTTTTTT | TRBV6-2/TRBV6-3 | . | . | TRBJ2-2
CASSHDRGTEAFF | TGTGCCAGCAGCCATGACAGGGGGACTGAAGCTTTCTTT | TRBV5-8 | . | TRBD1 | TRBJ1-1
CASSLDKGTGELFF | TGTGCCAGCAGCTTAGATAAGGGGACCGGGGAGCTGTTTTTT | TRBV11-2 | . | . | TRBJ2-2
CASSSLWDSNEKLFF | TGTGCCAGCAGTTCTCTCTGGGACAGCAATGAAAAACTGTTTTTT | TRBV6-2/TRBV6-3 | . | TRBD1 | TRBJ1-4
CASGLDWVTSYGYTF | TGTGCTAGTGGTTTGGACTGGGTTACGAGCTATGGCTACACCTTC | TRBV12-5 | . | . | TRBJ1-2
CASSWGTGATNEKLFF | TGCGCCAGCAGCTGGGGAACAGGGGCAACTAATGAAAAACTGTTTTTT | TRBV5-1 | . | TRBD1 | TRBJ1-4
CASSSSGGENIQYF | TGTGCCAGTAGCTCAAGTGGGGGAGAGAACATTCAGTACTTC | TRBV19 | once | . | TRBJ2-4
CASSPGRTGPGYTF | TGTGCCAGCAGCCCCGGCCGGACAGGGCCTGGCTACACCTTC | TRBV5-4 | . | TRBD1 | TRBJ1-2
CASSFSMTGSSYTF | TGTGCCAGCAGCTTTTCGATGACAGGGAGTAGCTACACCTTC | TRBV7-9 | . | TRBD1 | TRBJ1-2
CASSSTASRMNTEAFF | TGTGCCAGCAGTTCGACGGCTTCAAGAATGAACACTGAAGCTTTCTTT | TRBV6-5 | . | . | TRBJ1-1
CASSGRVSAGNTIYF | TGTGCCAGCAGCGGCAGGGTATCCGCTGGAAACACCATATATTTT | TRBV7-2 | few | . | TRBJ1-3
CASSVEGAHEQYF | TGTGCCAGCAGTGTAGAGGGGGCCCACGAGCAGTACTTC | TRBV6-4 | . | TRBD1 | TRBJ2-7
CASSLAGGSSGNTIYF | TGCGCCAGCAGCTTGGCCGGCGGTAGCTCTGGAAACACCATATATTTT | TRBV5-1 | . | . | TRBJ1-3
CASSIGLFNNEQFF | TGTGCCAGTAGTATAGGGCTTTTCAACAATGAGCAGTTCTTC | TRBV19 | . | . | TRBJ2-1
CASSQVPQGAGANVLTF | TGCGCCAGCAGCCAAGTACCCCAAGGGGCCGGGGCCAACGTCCTGACTTTC | TRBV4-1 | . | . | TRBJ2-6
CASSRGSNSPLHF | TGTGCCAGCAGTCGTGGGTCCAATTCACCCCTCCACTTT | TRBV27 | . | . | TRBJ1-6
CASIRRGTGLSQETQYF | TGTGCCAGCATTAGGCGGGGGACAGGACTTAGCCAAGAGACCCAGTACTTC | TRBV2 | . | . | TRBJ2-5
CASRTGDEAFF | TGTGCCAGCAGGACAGGTGATGAAGCTTTCTTT | TRBV19 | . | TRBD1 | TRBJ1-1
CASSWGGTEAFF | TGTGCCAGCAGTTGGGGGGGAACTGAAGCTTTCTTT | TRBV12-3/TRBV12-4 | . | . | TRBJ1-1
CASSLVGYNEQFF | TGTGCCAGCAGCTTGGTCGGTTACAATGAGCAGTTCTTC | TRBV5-8 | . | . | TRBJ2-1
CAAGEAGNTDTQYF | TGTGCGGCCGGGGAAGCGGGGAACACAGATACGCAGTATTTT | TRBV6-5 | . | TRBD2 | TRBJ2-3
CASSSRLREGYTF | TGTGCCAGCAGTTCCCGTTTGAGGGAAGGCTACACCTTC | TRBV6-6 | . | . | TRBJ1-2
CATSVLGSSNEQFF | TGTGCCACCAGTGTGTTGGGGTCCAGCAATGAGCAGTTCTTC | TRBV24-1 | . | . | TRBJ2-1
CASSEGWGQNTQYF | TGTGCCAGCAGTGAAGGCTGGGGGCAAAATACGCAGTATTTT | TRBV6-1 | . | . | TRBJ2-3
CASSFRDGRGSPLHF | TGCGCCAGCAGCTTTAGAGACGGTCGGGGTTCACCCCTCCACTTT | TRBV5-1 | once | . | TRBJ1-6
CASSQAGDRYNEQFF | TGCGCCAGCAGCCAAGCAGGGGACAGATACAATGAGCAGTTCTTC | TRBV4-1 | once | TRBD1 | TRBJ2-1
CASSFPGMNTEAFF | TGTGCCAGCAGCTTTCCAGGAATGAACACTGAAGCTTTCTTT | TRBV11-2 | . | . | TRBJ1-1
CASSLEQNTEAFF | TGTGCCAGCAGCTTAGAGCAGAACACTGAAGCTTTCTTT | TRBV11-2 | . | . | TRBJ1-1
CASSQEHDSYEQYF | TGCGCCAGCAGCCAAGAACATGACAGCTACGAGCAGTACTTC | TRBV4-3 | . | . | TRBJ2-7
CASSVDVSSYEQYF | TGTGCCAGCAGTGTGGACGTAAGCTCCTACGAGCAGTACTTC | TRBV6-4 | . | . | TRBJ2-7
CASTIGRSPLHF | TGTGCCAGCACCATCGGACGGTCACCCCTCCACTTT | TRBV7-2 | . | . | TRBJ1-6
CASSRRTGQETQYF | TGTGCCAGCAGTAGGCGGACAGGCCAAGAGACCCAGTACTTC | TRBV6-2/TRBV6-3 | . | TRBD1 | TRBJ2-5
CASRETGSSPQHF | TGTGCCAGTAGGGAAACAGGTTCGTCGCCCCAGCATTTT | TRBV19 | . | . | TRBJ1-5
CAWSFSRNTEAFF | TGTGCCTGGAGTTTCTCAAGGAACACTGAAGCTTTCTTT | TRBV30 | once | . | TRBJ1-1
CAIKTESSYEQYF | TGTGCCATCAAGACAGAAAGCTCCTACGAGCAGTACTTC | TRBV10-3 | . | . | TRBJ2-7
CASSPPSGPRDTQYF | TGTGCCAGCAGCCCCCCTTCTGGGCCTAGAGATACGCAGTATTTT | TRBV9 | . | . | TRBJ2-3
CASRVTSGGARQFF | TGTGCCAGCAGAGTCACTAGCGGGGGGGCGAGGCAGTTCTTC | TRBV28 | . | TRBD2 | TRBJ2-1
CASIGGCTDTQYF | TGTGCCAGTATTGGAGGGTGCACAGATACGCAGTATTTT | TRBV19 | . | . | TRBJ2-3
CASSLVVNTGELFF | TGCGCCAGCAGCTTGGTGGTGAACACCGGGGAGCTGTTTTTT | TRBV5-1 | . | . | TRBJ2-2
CASSLESKGGQFF | TGTGCCAGCAGCTTAGAATCAAAAGGCGGGCAGTTCTTC | TRBV7-9 | . | . | TRBJ2-1
CASSLAGSSYEQYF | TGTGCCAGCAGCTTGGCGGGATCGTCCTACGAGCAGTACTTC | TRBV5-8 | . | . | TRBJ2-7
CASSELRGFSTIYF | TGCGCCAGCAGTGAATTACGGGGGTTTAGCACCATATATTTT | TRBV10-2 | . | . | TRBJ1-3
CASSEPYRGNMTF | TGTGCCAGCAGTGAACCCTACAGGGGAAATATGACCTTC | TRBV6-1 | . | TRBD1 | TRBJ1-2
CASSLNQGVGGQPQHF | TGTGCCAGCAGCCTGAATCAGGGGGTCGGCGGTCAGCCCCAGCATTTT | TRBV4-2 | few | TRBD1 | TRBJ1-5
CASSLVAGLSNQPQHF | TGTGCCAGCAGCTTGGTTGCAGGGTTGAGCAATCAGCCCCAGCATTTT | TRBV5-5 | . | . | TRBJ1-5
CASSVKTGWGNTIYF | TGTGCCAGCAGCGTAAAGACAGGGTGGGGAAACACCATATATTTT | TRBV9 | . | TRBD1 | TRBJ1-3